This TCR beta chain was sequenced in a study of control samples from healthy donors and cancer patients. The germline V gene has CDR1 MNHEY and CDR2 SVGAGI. The CDR3 sequence is 14 residues long. The V and J ends lost 5 bases and 11 bases, in that order; junction bases with no gene match: 11. Clones were read by immunoSEQ multiplex PCR, and TCRdb kept only the in-frame ones, dropping some. Of 130,000 to 150,000 clones listed, 85% to 95% are singletons. The receptor comes from a man in his fifties or sixties with colorectal cancer. Source material: PBMCs. This sequence joins TRBV6-5 and TRBJ1-1, with 10 bases fitting TRBD1. The CDR3 region is CASSQTGGIYRAFF. The CDR3, as DNA: TGTGCCAGCAGTCAGACAGGGGGCATTTATAGGGCTTTCTTT.